The T cell receptor beta chain under discussion was sequenced for a study of T cell responses to AZD1222 COVID-19 vaccine. Libraries were prepared by immunoSEQ multiplex PCR; TCRdb keeps only in-frame clonotypes and omits some of them. The sample consists of some 74,000 clones, around 84% of them appearing once. The ends lost 4 bases at V and 8 bases at J; junction bases unmatched: 9. The CDR3 is 15 amino acids. The germline gives CDR1 SGDLS, CDR2 YYNGEE. The sample here was peripheral blood, taken on day 0 of AZD1222 vaccination. The TCR sequence derives from an adult in good health. This rearrangement joins TRBV9 to TRBJ2-1; 10 bases agree with TRBD2. CDR3 nucleotide sequence: TGTGCCAGCAGCTTAGAGAGGACTAGCGGCGATGAGCAGTTCTTC. Translation: CASSLERTSGDEQFF. The variable domain in full, completed from reference TRBV9 and TRBJ2-1, reads DSGVTQTPKHLITATGQRVTLRCSPRSGDLSVYWYQQSLDQGLQFLIQYYNGEERAKGNILERFSAQQFPDLHSELNLSSLELGDSALYFCASSLERTSGDEQFFGPGTRLTVL.